This T cell receptor beta chain was sequenced during a study of cytomegalovirus exposure and HLA in healthy donors. Study-level results: While the bulk of TCR sequences proved rare, some public TCRs turned up in many donors. A later analysis reportedly found that, within productive TCRs, an Asian-associated ancestry cluster had fewer N-insertions than the mean observed across the roughly 630 donors.

Donors were ostensibly healthy at sampling, although undocumented immune exposures were probable. V shed 4 bases, J shed 9 bases, and the junction held 7 bases outside the gene matches. CDR1 and CDR2 from the germline V gene are SQVTM and ANQGSEA. This CDR3 has 12 amino acids. Primers: 60 Vbeta forward and 13 Jbeta reverse. Measured with immunoSEQ multiplex PCR; TCRdb has only the in-frame clones, and not every one. In the table there are roughly 200,000 clones, 75% to 85% of which are singletons. This clone was seen just once. Its antigen is still unknown. Sample: PBMCs. The chain has TRBV29-1 and TRBJ2-7; 9 bases match TRBD2. The clonotype comes from a woman between 50 and 59 years old in good health and CMV-seronegative. CDR3 loop: CSVAVQTSGQYF. The CDR3 DNA reads TGCAGCGTTGCCGTCCAGACTAGCGGGCAGTACTTC.